This T cell receptor (beta chain) was captured by sequencing in a study of blood T cell repertoires in COVID-19 (dated by TCRdb to the early 2020s). For the wider study: The collaborator samples originated in the United States, Italy and Spain and spanned the acute and convalescent phases of COVID-19. The material from the prospective study consisted of cDNA or gDNA derived from T cells, B-cell-depleted T cells, or PBMCs. Deeply sampled blood TCRbeta repertoires from subjects exposed to, actively infected with, or recovered from COVID-19 were included in the dataset. A freely available public database, intended as a resource for researchers studying the immune response to SARS-CoV-2, is where the repertoires were released. The samples were drawn from two sources: the first 160 participants of the ongoing ImmuneRACE study, and 950 to 1,500 subjects contributed by 6 global collaborators. The sample metadata nearly always contained a de-identified subject ID, COVID-19 status, age in years and sex. HLA class I and class II types, where available, came from metadata supplied by the sample provider rather than from assay-based typing.

Notes on this clone: What antigen it recognizes has not been identified. No much larger clone exists at a distance of one base, and base qualities are not known.

Each collaborating institution followed its own protocols to collect whole blood in K2EDTA tubes. For TCRbeta analysis, collaborators shipped samples in one of three forms: frozen whole blood, isolated PBMCs, or DNA extracted from either of those sample types. Broad study findings and their caveats: How much clinical and demographic metadata was included differed by source and by participant, and the metadata was provided uncurated.

The immunoSEQ Assay, a bias-controlled multiplex PCR, was used to amplify TCRbeta CDR3 regions from genomic DNA. The published analysis was carried out like this. Nucleated cell counts per sample were estimated from amplification of reference gene primers within the assay. To quantify the absolute abundance of each unique TCRbeta CDR3 rearrangement, sequence reads were collapsed and filtered. Productive Simpson clonality was computed per sample as the square root of Simpson's diversity index over productive rearrangements. Imported from immuneACCESS, the table was reduced by TCRdb to in-frame sequences with V and J called. These copies leave out some clones; in studies compared against another copy, an unresolved V gene accounts for under half, and the cause of the remainder is not known. V and J calls and clone size follow that table, whereas D and trimming were derived from the DNA. The sample table lists 380,000 or so clones, roughly 90% of them with a count of one. The ten largest make up 1% to 1.5% of the sample.

V loses 4 bases at its end and J loses 8 bases; junction bases beyond the gene matches: 1. From a lookup of the germline V gene, CDR1 and CDR2 are MNHEY and SVGAGI. The CDR3 spans 13 residues, from the cysteine through the phenylalanine. This entry keeps only the CDR3 DNA: 39 bases, framed from base 1. The sequenced material came from peripheral blood. The clonotype was recovered from a man aged 35 to 55 with acute or convalescent COVID-19. Recombination joined TRBV6-5 with TRBJ1-6; 8 nucleotides in the junction match TRBD1. The DNA reads TGTGCCAGCAGTTCAGGGGGCGATTCACCCCTCCACTTT. Its protein is CASSSGGDSPLHF.